The rows below give T cell receptor beta chains drawn from one sample of a study of T cell clusters in autoimmune cytopenias. Using the multiplex PCR reads, TCRdb records one entry per CDR3 protein without DNA. Recorded for this sample: more than 4,000 distinct CDR3 sequences. Sequencing was performed on peripheral blood. These TCRs come from a human donor with an autoimmune cytopenia or autoimmune hepatitis (not recorded which). Each CDR3 is given with its conserved first and last residue. Clone size appears in some rows only: once, few, many, or a class for an expanded clone.

V gene	J gene	clone size	CDR3 protein
TRBV6-5	TRBJ1-1	-	CASSHRGTGANTEAFF
TRBV10-3	TRBJ2-5	-	CAIRIGGGQETQYF
TRBV13	TRBJ1-6	-	CASALGWDRASPLHF
TRBV6-5	TRBJ1-1	medium-sized	CASSYSEGSAFF
TRBV10-3	TRBJ2-5	medium-sized	CAISESGETSATETQYF
TRBV12-3/TRBV12-4	TRBJ2-7	medium-sized	CASKGIVGEQYF
TRBV7-2	TRBJ2-6	-	CASSLAGPGANVLTF
TRBV6-5	TRBJ1-4	medium-sized	CASSSDRRTNEKLFF
TRBV29-1	TRBJ2-2	medium-sized	CSARTGPNTGELFF
TRBV7-2	TRBJ2-7	-	CASSLAASQGYEQYF
TRBV29-1	TRBJ1-2	-	CSARETGTSYGYTF
TRBV18	TRBJ1-2	medium-sized	CASSPGQGDGYTF
TRBV12-3/TRBV12-4	TRBJ2-7	medium-sized	CASSLAGTGREQYF
TRBV5-1	TRBJ2-7	-	CASSLTSGESYEQYF
TRBV6-5	TRBJ2-7	medium-sized	CASSSYRTDSYEQYF
TRBV18	TRBJ2-7	medium-sized	CASSPRRAGLAGSYEQYF
TRBV28	TRBJ1-4	medium-sized	CASGGREGVELWLTNEKLFF
TRBV12-3/TRBV12-4	TRBJ2-3	medium-sized	CASSLIDTQYF
TRBV19	TRBJ2-7	medium-sized	CASQTRGHEQYF
TRBV19	TRBJ2-3	medium-sized	CASTIAGGVNTQYF
TRBV7-6	TRBJ2-2	medium-sized	CASSLPHRGTGELFF
TRBV18	TRBJ2-6	medium-sized	CASSPDPGTGAGGANVLTF
TRBV20-1	TRBJ1-1	-	CSARDSGRADTEAFF
TRBV18	TRBJ2-5	medium-sized	CASSPLEKTQYF
TRBV5-6	TRBJ2-7	-	CASSPPPPLRGGYEQYF
TRBV18	TRBJ1-5	-	CASSPTGDPVQPQHF
TRBV5-8	TRBJ1-2	-	CASSLGFGNYGYTF
TRBV19	TRBJ2-5	medium-sized	CASSLNTPGQGRETQYF
TRBV5-6	TRBJ2-2	medium-sized	CASSLTGQGLGELFF
TRBV20-1	TRBJ2-3	-	CSARDPRVSTDTQYF
TRBV4-3	TRBJ2-1	-	CASSPRTGALAGSYNEQFF